This T cell receptor beta chain was captured in a study of blood T cell repertoires in COVID-19. Looking at the study overall: The analysed material was cDNA or gDNA that came from T cells, B-cell-depleted T cells, or PBMCs.

The data were produced by immunoSEQ multiplex PCR, yet TCRdb's version contains in-frame clones alone and is incomplete. The table includes about 240,000 clones, roughly 90% detected once. Trimming cost V 5 bases and J 3 bases, with 11 bases left between them. The germline V gene has CDR1 SGHNT and CDR2 YENEEA. The CDR3 is made up of 14 amino acids. Sequenced: peripheral blood. The sequence was collected from a man aged 55 to 70 who had recovered from COVID-19. The chain recombines TRBV11-3 with TRBJ1-3; maybe TRBD1 (6 bases). The CDR3 coding sequence is TGTGCCAGCAGCAGTGGACAGCTTGGAAACACCATATATTTT. Translating it yields CASSSGQLGNTIYF. Variable domain in full (rest from reference TRBV11-3 and TRBJ1-3): EAGVVQSPRYKIIEKKQPVAFWCNPISGHNTLYWYLQNLGQGPELLIRYENEEAVDDSQLPKDRFSAERLKGVDSTLKIQPAELGDSAVYLCASSSGQLGNTIYFGEGSWLTVV.